These T cell receptor beta chains were read from a single sample in a study of blood T cell repertoires in COVID-19. Only in-frame clones appear in the TCRdb table, and some are missing; sequencing was by immunoSEQ multiplex PCR. The sample contains under 250,000 clones, roughly nine tenths of which appear only once. The specimen was peripheral blood. These receptors were collected from a man aged 18 to 30 with active or convalescent COVID-19. CDR3s include the opening cysteine and the closing phenylalanine or tryptophan.

>TRBV5-1|TRBJ1-1
CASSFGATANTEAFF
>TRBV7-9|TRBJ1-4
CASSFDRDQEEKLFF
>TRBV7-9|TRBJ2-3
CASSLAGGSKAQYF
>TRBV9|TRBJ1-3
CASSVDGRVSGNTIYF
>TRBV5-1|TRBJ1-2
CASSLDVGNYGYTF
>TRBV4-1|TRBJ1-6
CASSGAEGQGTNSPLHF
>TRBV19|TRBJ2-7
CASSILAQPEGEQYF
>TRBV7-6|TRBJ2-7
CASSRTGSYEQYF
>TRBV19|TRBJ1-6
CASSPMTGSNSPLHF
>TRBV29-1|TRBJ2-7
CSVRRGGSYEQYF
>TRBV28|TRBJ1-5
CASSFPSSGTGGNQPQHF
>TRBV3-1/TRBV3-2|TRBJ2-7
CASRQGGANEQYF
>TRBV28|TRBJ1-5
CASSLWTGGVRNQPQHF
>TRBV6-6|TRBJ2-5
CASSYAKETQYF
>TRBV7-9|TRBJ1-1
CASMKTGVVTEAFF
>TRBV4-3|TRBJ1-5
CASSQEVSRNGPQHF
>TRBV2|TRBJ2-3
CASNERGTDTQYF
>TRBV10-3|TRBJ1-1
CAIKGTGDGEAFF
>TRBV7-2|TRBJ1-1
CASSFDLGQNTEAFF
>TRBV6-4|TRBJ1-1
CASSADPGSTEAFF
>TRBV7-9|TRBJ2-1
CASSLVQYNNEQFF
>TRBV9|TRBJ1-6
CASSVVGTDSPLHF
>TRBV2|TRBJ2-1
CASSADRGKYNEQFF
>TRBV11-2|TRBJ2-4
CASSPGQFKVENIQYF
>TRBV24-1|TRBJ2-1
CATSGLTSGRYNEQFF
>TRBV6-4|TRBJ1-1
CASRGTGENTEAFF
>TRBV7-3|TRBJ1-1
CASSSTGTEAFF